These 24 T cell receptor beta chains were sequenced from one sample in a study of blood T cells in healthy people across ages. Then a second PCR, running roughly 7 to 11 cycles, was carried out with a sample-barcoded 5' primer and a J-beta primer mix. One entry per CDR3 protein, called by TCRdb with MiXCR from the 5' RACE reads. The table includes 800,000 or so distinct CDR3 sequences, 46% detected once. The sample was blood. These receptors originate from a man of 80 years or more in good health.

The chain employs TRBV6-1 and TRBJ1-2; D is undetermined. The CDR3 is 14 residues long. The ends were cut back, 5 bases at V and 5 bases at J, with 15 bases in the middle. The germline CDR1 and CDR2 sequences are MNHNS and SASEGT. The CDR3 DNA follows: TGTGCCAGCAGTTCCTCAACAGCGGGATATGGCTACACCTTC. Translation: CASSSSTAGYGYTF.

The J gene is TRBJ2-5, the V gene TRBV5-1; no reliable D call. Germline values: CDR1 SGHRS, CDR2 YFSETQ. The CDR3 sequence is 14 residues long. Trimming shortened V by 0 bases and J by 2 bases, and 8 bases separated the two germline ends. The CDR3 coding sequence is TGCGCCAGCAGCTTGGGGCCCGAGCAAGAGACCCAGTACTTC. Protein sequence: CASSLGPEQETQYF.

V is TRBV4-3 and J is TRBJ2-3; D is undetermined. Trimming stripped 0 bases from V and 5 bases from J, with 6 bases between. Germline lookup yields CDR1 LGHNA and CDR2 YSLEER. The CDR3 has 13 residues. This chain's CDR3 is CASSQEVEDTQYF. CDR3 nucleotide sequence: TGCGCCAGCAGCCAAGAAGTGGAAGATACGCAGTATTTT.

J is TRBJ2-7 and V is TRBV12-3 or TRBV12-4; TRBD2 agrees at 7 bases. CDR3 length equals 14 residues. V lost 2 bases and J lost 6; bases outside the gene matches: 7. The CDR3 reads CASSLTGRALEQYF. In nucleotides, the CDR3 is TGTGCCAGCAGTTTAACTGGGAGGGCCCTCGAGCAGTACTTC.

This clonotype showed up just a few times. DNA of the CDR3: TGCGCCAGCAGCTCCCGCCGACAGGGGACGTACAATGAGCAGTACTTC. Encoded protein: CASSSRRQGTYNEQYF. This chain joins TRBV5-1 and TRBJ2-1; 8 nucleotides line up with TRBD1. The J call may be mistaken, given a closer DNA end match to TRBJ2-7. Germline V gives CDR1 SGHRS, CDR2 YFSETQ. CDR3 length: 16 residues.

As to this clonotype: One junction end disagrees with the germline gene, perhaps due to a read error. The chain links TRBV12-3 or TRBV12-4 to TRBJ2-6; D is perhaps TRBD1 or TRBD2 (5 bases each). The CDR3 length is 17 residues. The DNA for the CDR3 is TGTGCCAGCAGACCGGGACCGACCCTCTTTGGGGCCGACGTCCTGACTTTC. Translated: CASRPGPTLFGADVLTF.

This clonotype was detected only a few times. V gene TRBV7-9 combines with J gene TRBJ2-5; tentatively, D is TRBD2 (6 bases). Deletions cut 4 bases from V and 3 bases from J, with 15 bases between. The CDR3 has 15 residues. The germline V gene has CDR1 SEHNR and CDR2 FQNEAQ (reference sequence). CDR3 amino acids: CASSSPVGRKETQYF. In DNA, the CDR3 is TGTGCCAGCAGCTCCCCGGTTGGGAGGAAAGAGACCCAGTACTTC.

The CDR3 region has the DNA TGTGCCAGCAGCAACCGGACAGGGGTGAATTCACCCCTCCACTTT. Its translation is CASSNRTGVNSPLHF. This chain joins TRBV11-3 and TRBJ1-6; 9 nucleotides agree with TRBD1. The CDR3 contains 15 residues. The V and J ends lost 5 bases and 7 bases, in that order; junction bases with no gene match: 6. Germline CDR1 SGHNT, CDR2 YENEEA.

The gene calls are TRBV29-1 and TRBJ2-4, with TRBD1 matching over 7 bases. The J call may be faulty, since TRBJ2-7 better matches the DNA end. The germline gives CDR1 SQVTM, CDR2 ANQGSEA. This CDR3 comprises 14 residues. The CDR3 here is CSVCTGTVTYEQYF. The DNA for the CDR3 is TGCAGCGTCTGCACCGGGACAGTCACCTACGAGCAGTACTTC.

Notes on this clonotype: One end of the junction is discordant with germline, which a read error may explain. The chain is built from TRBV7-2 and TRBJ2-3; the D is unclear. Germline values: CDR1 SGHTA, CDR2 FQGNSA. The CDR3 consists of 12 residues. CDR3 DNA sequence: TGTGCCTGCAGTACGTCCGGGGATACGCAGTATTTT. It codes for CACSTSGDTQYF. The complete variable domain, with remaining parts taken from reference TRBV7-2 and TRBJ2-3, reads GAGVSQSPSNKVTEKGKDVELRCDPISGHTALYWYRQSLGQGLEFLIYFQGNSAPDKSGLPSDRFSAERTGGSVSTLTIQRTQQEDSAVYLCACSTSGDTQYFGPGTRLTVL.

The chain links TRBV24-1 to TRBJ2-3; TRBD1 agrees at 7 bases. Germline CDR1 KGHDR, CDR2 SFDVKD. V lost 1 base and J lost 6; bases outside the gene matches: 6. This CDR3 is 15 amino acids long. This chain's CDR3 is CATSDFGDSSDTQYF. The CDR3 region has the DNA TGTGCCACCAGTGATTTCGGGGACAGCTCTGATACGCAGTATTTT.

Concerning this clonotype itself: This may come from a read error, since a much larger clone is one base off. This chain links TRBV29-1 with TRBJ2-5, with 7 bases that match TRBD1. The V segment lost 7 bases and the J segment 11 bases; nucleotides outside the gene matches: 16. This CDR3 is 13 amino acids long. The germline gives CDR1 SQVTM, CDR2 ANQGSEA. The CDR3 bases are TGCAGCGCCCGACAGGGACCCCGGGATGAGCAGTACTTC. This codes for CSARQGPRDEQYF.

J is TRBJ1-5 and V is TRBV28; no clear D gene. Germline-derived CDR1 and CDR2 are MDHEN and SYDVKM. Trimming took 3 bases from V and 9 from J, leaving 15 bases between them. The CDR3 contains 14 residues. In nucleotides, the CDR3 is TGTGCCAGCAGTTTGGCATCCATGGGATGGCCCCAGCATTTT. As protein: CASSLASMGWPQHF.

This sequence joins TRBV5-1 and TRBJ2-3; no clear D. Trimming removed 1 base from V and 4 bases from J, with 10 bases in between. The length of the CDR3 is 14 residues. CDR1 SGHRS and CDR2 YFSETQ come from the germline V gene. The CDR3 protein is CASSLTPQPDTQYF. Written as DNA, the CDR3 is TGCGCCAGCAGCTTGACCCCTCAACCAGATACGCAGTATTTT.

The chain joins TRBV24-1 to TRBJ2-2; the D is unclear. From germline, CDR1 is KGHDR and CDR2 SFDVKD. The CDR3 runs 12 residues. The V end was cut by 10 bases, the J end by 8 bases, with 13 bases between. As DNA, the CDR3 is TGTGCCACAGCCGCCGCGGTTGGGGAGCTGTTTTTT. Protein sequence: CATAAAVGELFF.

V and J are TRBV9 and TRBJ2-1; 9 positions agree with TRBD2. The CDR3 is 14 residues long. V was pared by 0 bases and J by 11 bases, with 6 bases of the junction left unmatched. Germline assignment: CDR1 SGDLS and CDR2 YYNGEE. CDR3 residues: CASSVGYGTSKQFF. The CDR3 DNA is TGTGCCAGCAGCGTAGGATATGGGACTAGCAAGCAGTTCTTC.

This clonotype has only a few counts. The chain is built from TRBV5-1 and TRBJ2-3, with 12 bases identical to TRBD2. Trimming removed 5 bases from V and 2 bases from J; junction bases left unmatched: 9. The CDR3 has 17 residues. CDR1 is SGHRS, CDR2 YFSETQ, per germline. The CDR3 loop is CASRPGTSGPYTDTQYF. DNA for the CDR3: TGCGCCAGCAGACCGGGGACTAGCGGGCCCTACACAGATACGCAGTATTTT.

The sample holds a few counts of this clonotype. The chain is built from TRBV24-1 and TRBJ2-1, with a possible D match to TRBD1 (5 bases). This CDR3 region has 16 residues. Trimming stripped 3 bases from V and 4 bases from J, with 15 bases between. Germline CDR1 and CDR2: KGHDR and SFDVKD. CDR3 nucleotide sequence: TGTGCCACCAGTGATCCAGACAGCTTAGAATACAATGAGCAGTTCTTC. This translates into CATSDPDSLEYNEQFF.

The J gene is TRBJ2-1, the V gene TRBV27, with 8 bases fitting TRBD2. The V segment lost 4 bases and the J segment 10 bases; nucleotides outside the gene matches: 3. Germline assignment: CDR1 MNHEY and CDR2 SMNVEV (reference sequence). The CDR3 is made up of 12 amino acids. The CDR3 region has the DNA TGTGCCAGCAGTTCGGGGGGGAGAGAGCAGTTCTTC. This encodes CASSSGGREQFF.

The rearrangement uses TRBV7-2 and TRBJ2-4; TRBD2 matches at 9 bases. The DNA end favors TRBJ2-7, so the J call may be wrong. The CDR3 consists of 15 residues. Looked up from germline, CDR1 is SGHTA and CDR2 is FQGNSA. CDR3 sequence: CASSLGGGAGYEQYF. The CDR3, as DNA: TGTGCCAGCAGCTTAGGCGGGGGGGCCGGCTACGAGCAGTACTTC.

Details on this clonotype: This may stem from a read error, because a much larger clone lies one nucleotide away. The CDR3 DNA sequence: TGTGCCAGCAGCTTAGCGAGTCTAACGGACAATGAGCAGTTCTTC. Protein: CASSLASLTDNEQFF. This chain connects TRBV7-2 to TRBJ2-1; the D is unclear. Trimming shortened V by 0 bases and J by 5 bases, and 11 bases separated the two germline ends. From germline, CDR1 is SGHTA and CDR2 FQGNSA. The CDR3 has 15 amino acids.

This clonotype came up many times. The chain carries TRBV12-3 or TRBV12-4 and TRBJ2-1, with D tentatively TRBD2 (6 bases). V lost 7 bases, J lost 6 bases, and 10 bases lay in between. The CDR3 spans 12 residues. The CDR3 sequence: CASTEGGNEQFF. The DNA for the CDR3 is TGTGCCAGCACGGAGGGTGGCAATGAGCAGTTCTTC.

The rearrangement joins TRBV5-1 to TRBJ2-5, with TRBD2 as a possible D gene (6 bases). This CDR3 region has 15 residues. Germline V gene lookup returns CDR1 SGHRS and CDR2 YFSETQ. Trimming pared 3 bases from V and 2 bases from J, leaving 14 bases between. The CDR3 DNA follows: TGCGCCAGCAGCTGGGGGGACGGCTCACAAGAGACCCAGTACTTC. It is translated as CASSWGDGSQETQYF.

With respect to this clonotype: Its ends do not fully match the called genes, so a read error is possible. The rearrangement joins TRBV6-5 to TRBJ2-1; tentatively, D is TRBD2 (6 bases). CDR1 MNHEY and CDR2 SVGAGI come from the germline V gene. The CDR3 length is 13 residues. This chain's CDR3 is CVSRSAGLSEQFF. DNA for the CDR3: TGTGTCAGCAGGTCCGCGGGGCTAAGTGAGCAGTTCTTC.